This T cell receptor (beta chain) is from a study of T cell responses to AZD1222 COVID-19 vaccine. Study-wide results and limits: Distributed over spike, vaccine-associated CD4 TCRs predominated at 160-218 and 743-854. Reports say nearly half of spike-specific TCRs go after unmutated variant regions. Baseline seropositivity characterized only six AZD1222 recipients.

Method: immunoSEQ multiplex PCR; TCRdb's copy keeps in-frame clones and lacks some. The sample records about 100,000 clones, roughly nine tenths being singletons. From germline, CDR1 is SEHNR and CDR2 FQNEAQ (reference sequence). This CDR3 has 17 residues. V shed 5 bases and J 4 bases; nucleotides not matched to a gene: 15. For this clone: The antigen is unknown.

The rearrangement joins TRBV7-9 to TRBJ2-5; 8 bases fit TRBD2. This clonotype was obtained from an adult in good health. The source material was peripheral blood, sampled on day 0 of AZD1222 vaccination. This CDR3 is CASSPRGGLAGRETQYF. CDR3 coding DNA: TGTGCCAGCAGCCCTCGGGGGGGGCTAGCGGGTCGAGAGACCCAGTACTTC.